Here is one T cell receptor (beta chain) with its context. Donors comprised only Caucasian adults living in Nashville, Tennessee. TCRdb's table, derived via immunoSEQ multiplex PCR, lists solely in-frame clones and lacks some. Among roughly 2 million clones, approximately 95% were seen once, and the ten largest hold around 0.13%. The ends were cut back, 10 bases at V and 5 bases at J, with 18 bases in the middle. The CDR3 covers 13 residues. Looked up from germline, CDR1 is SNHLY and CDR2 is FYNNEI. This entry is derived from a study of shared clonotypes between healthy human individuals. The chain joins TRBV2 to TRBJ2-7; the D gene could be TRBD1 or TRBD2 (5 bases each). The receptor's source is a man in his late teens or twenties in good health. Sequenced: naive CD4+ T cells sorted from blood. This sample's subset: CD45RA+ positively selected. CDR3 bases: TGTGCCACAAGCGGCCAGGGAACGGACGAGCAGTACTTC. Translated, it gives CATSGQGTDEQYF.